Listed below are T cell receptor beta chains from one sample, sequenced in a study of T cell responses to AZD1222 COVID-19 vaccine. Data came from immunoSEQ multiplex PCR; TCRdb stores just in-frame clones and leaves some out. The sample holds 100,000 to 150,000 clones, around 91% seen once. The sample here was peripheral blood, taken on day 0 of MenACWY control vaccination. The receptors were gathered from an adult in good health. CDR3s leave out the opening cysteine and the closing phenylalanine or tryptophan.

V gene: TRBV10-2; CDR3 protein: ASSEEDRSYNSPLH
V gene: TRBV5-1; CDR3 protein: ASSRQEADTQY
V gene: TRBV5-1; CDR3 protein: ASSLALGGNEKLF
V gene: TRBV27; CDR3 protein: ASSPMTSGVGSYNEQF
V gene: TRBV2; CDR3 protein: ASWSPRRNYGYT
V gene: TRBV5-6; CDR3 protein: ASSLSTYNQPQH
V gene: TRBV2; CDR3 protein: ASKGFSGNTIY
V gene: TRBV15; CDR3 protein: ATSRGGESYGYT
V gene: TRBV5-1; CDR3 protein: ASSIGTSGRAAQETQY
V gene: TRBV27; CDR3 protein: ASRGHDYSNQPQH
V gene: TRBV7-8; CDR3 protein: ASSPLAGRLWNEQF
V gene: TRBV28; CDR3 protein: ASSSLTGGASRAF
V gene: TRBV25-1; CDR3 protein: ASSEGGGLEKF
V gene: TRBV12-3/TRBV12-4; CDR3 protein: ASSSASSETQY
V gene: TRBV6-5; CDR3 protein: ASSYRRLEKLF
V gene: TRBV18; CDR3 protein: ASSPEGFPQETQY
V gene: TRBV19; CDR3 protein: ASSTTPGTSYNEQF
V gene: TRBV11-2; CDR3 protein: ASSSTDEKLF
V gene: TRBV5-5; CDR3 protein: ASSLQATGGPGELF
V gene: TRBV6-1; CDR3 protein: ASSEALGLSLQPQH
V gene: TRBV19; CDR3 protein: ASSIPGQVYGYT
V gene: TRBV27; CDR3 protein: ASSYDEKTQY
V gene: TRBV5-1; CDR3 protein: ASRHPTENYGYT
V gene: TRBV28; CDR3 protein: ASRWTSGSYEQY
V gene: TRBV10-3; CDR3 protein: AISEFSTLLNTEAF
V gene: TRBV7-8; CDR3 protein: ASSLLPGQGADTIY
V gene: TRBV28; CDR3 protein: ASTGPMNTEAF
V gene: TRBV27; CDR3 protein: ASSIIPGELF
V gene: TRBV5-1; CDR3 protein: ASNRERGKGTDTQY
V gene: TRBV21-1; CDR3 protein: ASSVPPRLRNEQF
V gene: TRBV7-2; CDR3 protein: ASSPRGAGGISPLH
V gene: TRBV18; CDR3 protein: ASSINRETGYT
V gene: TRBV6-5; CDR3 protein: ASGGRGTEAF
V gene: TRBV28; CDR3 protein: ASSLLVNTEAF
V gene: TRBV11-2; CDR3 protein: ASSRDGKTAYYGYT
V gene: TRBV7-2; CDR3 protein: ASSFKGGGPNNEQF
V gene: TRBV20-1; CDR3 protein: SASRRMNTEAF
V gene: TRBV7-2; CDR3 protein: ASSPNPWGITNEKLF
V gene: TRBV6-2/TRBV6-3; CDR3 protein: ASSYTYEQY
V gene: TRBV9; CDR3 protein: ASSEPRGTGGMVTEAF
V gene: TRBV11-2; CDR3 protein: ASSLSWGYSNQPQH
V gene: TRBV5-1; CDR3 protein: ASSLASGNTEAF
V gene: TRBV28; CDR3 protein: ASRPGTGSYNEQF
V gene: TRBV12-5; CDR3 protein: ASGFSLGLAGAGELF
V gene: TRBV30; CDR3 protein: AWSPGLAGEADTQY